The TCR beta chain under discussion was sequenced for a study of T-cell memory formation after mild COVID-19. On the study more broadly: TCR clusters mostly belonged to single donors. Study results and caveats: The second-wave clones peaking on day 37 were not confirmed as SARS-CoV-2-specific. Mainly CM and EM harbored the contracting CD4+ clones; mainly EMRA harbored the CD8+ ones.

Germline CDR1 and CDR2: SGHRS and YFSETQ. The CDR3 contains 13 residues. V was pared by 3 bases and J by 9 bases, with 4 bases of the junction left unmatched. This clonotype was detected only a few times. Its specificity is not known. TCR alpha and TCR beta cDNA libraries carrying sample barcodes and UMIs were produced by 5'RACE using constant-segment primers. TCRdb re-called the 5' RACE reads through MiXCR, storing one row per CDR3 protein. The sample carries over 500,000 distinct CDR3 sequences, approximately 15% recorded once. The source is an adult woman who had mild COVID-19 (a few samples of this study predate the infection). Cell type and time point are not known. Sequencing was carried out using PBMCs or a T cell subset sorted from them (not recorded which). The rearrangement links TRBV5-1 to TRBJ2-1; the match to TRBD1 covers 9 bases. CDR3 protein: CASSSRQGVEQFF. In DNA, the CDR3 is TGCGCCAGCAGCTCGAGACAGGGGGTTGAGCAGTTCTTC. Full variable domain (remainder filled in from reference TRBV5-1 and TRBJ2-1): KAGVTQTPRYLIKTRGQQVTLSCSPISGHRSVSWYQQTPGQGLQFLFEYFSETQRNKGNFPGRFSGRQFSNSRSEMNVSTLELGDSALYLCASSSRQGVEQFFGPGTRLTVL.